Below are 11 T cell receptor beta chains sequenced from a single sample in a study of blood T cell repertoires in COVID-19. The data were produced by immunoSEQ multiplex PCR, yet TCRdb's version contains in-frame clones alone and is incomplete. The table lists some 250,000 clones, 85% to 90% of them singletons. Sample: peripheral blood. The receptors originated from a middle-aged woman who had recovered from COVID-19.

The chain employs TRBV6-5 and TRBJ1-1, with D unresolved. CDR1 is MNHEY and CDR2 is SVGAGI in the germline V gene. The CDR3 has 15 residues. Between the trimmed V and J ends, which lost 0 bases and 2 bases, there was a span of 10 bases. CDR3 nucleotide sequence: TGTGCCAGCAGTTACTCCCCAGGCCTAAACACTGAAGCTTTCTTT. Amino acids: CASSYSPGLNTEAFF.

The chain is built from TRBV15 and TRBJ2-7, with 10 nucleotides matching TRBD1. Per germline, CDR1 LNHNV and CDR2 YYDKDF (reference sequence). The J segment lost 7 bases and the V segment lost 0 bases, leaving 9 bases of the junction unmatched. The CDR3 consists of 16 residues. The CDR3 nucleotides are TGTGCCACCAGCAGAGAGCCCCGCCGGACAGGGGGGGAGCAGTACTTC. Protein: CATSREPRRTGGEQYF.

This clone was recorded once. V gene TRBV11-3 combines with J gene TRBJ2-3; 8 nucleotides match TRBD2. Germline-derived CDR1 and CDR2 are SGHNT and YENEEA. The J segment lost 4 bases and the V segment lost 5 bases, leaving 8 bases of the junction unmatched. This CDR3 has 15 residues. CDR3 in amino acids: CASSPRSGSADTQYF. DNA for the CDR3: TGTGCCAGCAGCCCCCGAAGCGGGAGTGCAGATACGCAGTATTTT. The full variable domain, in which reference TRBV11-3 and TRBJ2-3 provide the parts outside the CDR3, is EAGVVQSPRYKIIEKKQPVAFWCNPISGHNTLYWYLQNLGQGPELLIRYENEEAVDDSQLPKDRFSAERLKGVDSTLKIQPAELGDSAVYLCASSPRSGSADTQYFGPGTRLTVL.

CDR3 residues: CASSIRQGSNQPQHF. The CDR3 DNA is TGTGCCAGTAGTATTCGCCAGGGTAGCAATCAGCCCCAGCATTTT. The chain couples TRBV19 to TRBJ1-5, with a tentative D call TRBD1 (5 bases). V lost 3 bases and J lost 0, with 9 bases in between. The CDR3 is 15 residues long. The germline V gene encodes CDR1 LNHDA and CDR2 SQIVND (reference sequence).

The sample holds one count of this clone. The chain joins TRBV24-1 to TRBJ2-6; maybe TRBD2 (6 bases). The CDR3 is made up of 18 amino acids. Trimming cost V 4 bases and J 1 base, with 16 bases left between them. The germline V gene has CDR1 KGHDR and CDR2 SFDVKD. CDR3 region: CATSEPPGGISGANVLTF. In DNA, the CDR3 is TGTGCCACCAGTGAACCTCCTGGGGGGATTTCTGGGGCCAACGTCCTGACTTTC.

V usage is TRBV10-3 and J usage is TRBJ2-7; 9 positions match TRBD2. This CDR3 region has 15 residues. Germline loops: CDR1 ENHRY, CDR2 SYGVKD. With V trimmed by 6 bases and J by 4 bases, 10 bases remained unmatched. The CDR3 loop reads CAIRTVAGVGYEQYF. The CDR3 bases are TGTGCCATCAGGACCGTAGCGGGAGTGGGGTACGAGCAGTACTTC.

J is TRBJ1-2 and V is TRBV19; weak D call: TRBD1 (5 bases). Germline V gene data show CDR1 as LNHDA and CDR2 as SQIVND (reference sequence). The CDR3 covers 18 residues. V was clipped by 5 bases and J by 0 bases, with 22 bases between them. The CDR3 here is CASSPTDRLVDPNYGYTF. The CDR3 nucleotides are TGTGCCAGTAGTCCAACCGACAGACTCGTCGACCCTAACTATGGCTACACCTTC.

The genes are TRBV27 and TRBJ1-4; weak D call: TRBD1 (5 bases). V was pared by 1 base and J by 7 bases, with 13 bases between. Germline V CDR1 and CDR2: MNHEY, SMNVEV (reference sequence). CDR3 length: 15 residues. CDR3 DNA: TGTGCCAGCAGTTTATTAGGCCAGGGATCTGAAAAACTGTTTTTT. Its protein is CASSLLGQGSEKLFF.

The chain joins TRBV6-2 or TRBV6-3 to TRBJ2-3, with D uncertain. The CDR3 covers 11 residues. Germline CDR1 MNHEY, CDR2 SVGEGT. V shed 5 bases and J shed 6 bases, with 6 bases lying between them. The chain's CDR3 is CASSTLDTQYF. The CDR3 DNA reads as TGTGCCAGCAGTACTTTGGATACGCAGTATTTT.

Details on this clone: The same CDR3 arises from other DNA sequences in this sample as well. The rearrangement joins TRBV3-1 (or the pseudogene TRBV3-2) to TRBJ2-2, with D maybe TRBD1 (6 bases). V lost 4 bases, J lost 5 bases, and 11 bases lay in between. The germline gives CDR1 LGHDT, CDR2 YNNKEL (reference sequence). The CDR3 length is 14 residues. DNA for the CDR3: TGTGCCAGCAGCCCCACAGGGCGGACCGGGGAGCTGTTTTTT. This encodes CASSPTGRTGELFF.

The chain carries TRBV6-2 or TRBV6-3 and TRBJ1-1; TRBD1 is a possible D gene (5 bases). Trimming shortened V by 2 bases and J by 6 bases, and 13 bases separated the two germline ends. Germline V gives CDR1 MNHEY, CDR2 SVGEGT. The CDR3 loop spans 14 amino acids. The CDR3 DNA sequence: TGTGCCAGCAGTTACGCCGGGGGGGTGTCTGAAGCTTTCTTT. This codes for CASSYAGGVSEAFF.